This TCR beta chain was sequenced for a study of blood T cell repertoires in COVID-19. V dropped 0 bases and J dropped 13 bases, with 25 bases sitting between them. This CDR3 has 16 residues. The germline V gene encodes CDR1 LGHNA and CDR2 YSLEER. Authors' analysis steps: Amplification with reference gene primers provided the estimates of nucleated cell counts. The repertoire was sequenced with immunoSEQ multiplex PCR; TCRdb's copy has only in-frame clones and lacks some. V and J calls and clone size are as listed in that table; D and trimming were resolved from the DNA. This sample has 90,000 to 120,000 clones, with more than 70% found just once.

The chain has TRBV4-3 and TRBJ2-7; D may be TRBD1 (6 bases). Input material: peripheral blood. This clonotype was obtained from a human donor in a cohort sampled during active COVID-19. The CDR3 sequence: CASSQDYLSGAPLQYF. As DNA, the CDR3 is TGCGCCAGCAGCCAAGATTATTTGTCAGGGGCCCCTTTGCAATACTTC.